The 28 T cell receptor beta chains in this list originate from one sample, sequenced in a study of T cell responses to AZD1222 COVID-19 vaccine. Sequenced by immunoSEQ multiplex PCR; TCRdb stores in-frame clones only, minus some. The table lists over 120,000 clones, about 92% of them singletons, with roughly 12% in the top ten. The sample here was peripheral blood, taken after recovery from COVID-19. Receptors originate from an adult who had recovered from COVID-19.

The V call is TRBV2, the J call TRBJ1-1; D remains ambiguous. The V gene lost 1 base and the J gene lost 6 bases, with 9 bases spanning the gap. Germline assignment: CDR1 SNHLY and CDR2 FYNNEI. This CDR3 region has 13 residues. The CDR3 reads CASSEGGRSEAFF. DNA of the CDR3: TGTGCCAGCAGTGAAGGGGGTAGATCTGAAGCTTTCTTT. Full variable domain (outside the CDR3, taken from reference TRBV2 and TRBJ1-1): EPEVTQTPSHQVTQMGQEVILRCVPISNHLYFYWYRQILGQKVEFLVSFYNNEISEKSEIFDDQFSVERPDGSNFTLKIRSTKLEDSAMYFCASSEGGRSEAFFGQGTRLTVV.

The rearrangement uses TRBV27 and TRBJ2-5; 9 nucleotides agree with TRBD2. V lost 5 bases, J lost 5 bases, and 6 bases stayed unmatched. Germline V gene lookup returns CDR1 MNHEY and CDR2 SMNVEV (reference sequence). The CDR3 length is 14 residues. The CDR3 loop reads CASSPGLASETQYF. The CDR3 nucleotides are TGTGCCAGCAGTCCCGGACTAGCGTCCGAGACCCAGTACTTC.

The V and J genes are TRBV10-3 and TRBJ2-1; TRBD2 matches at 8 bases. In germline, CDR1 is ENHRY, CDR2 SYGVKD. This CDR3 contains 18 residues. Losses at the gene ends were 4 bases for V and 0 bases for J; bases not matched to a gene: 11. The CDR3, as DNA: TGTGCCATCAGTGGCCAACCGGGACTAGAAAGCTCCTACAATGAGCAGTTCTTC. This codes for CAISGQPGLESSYNEQFF.

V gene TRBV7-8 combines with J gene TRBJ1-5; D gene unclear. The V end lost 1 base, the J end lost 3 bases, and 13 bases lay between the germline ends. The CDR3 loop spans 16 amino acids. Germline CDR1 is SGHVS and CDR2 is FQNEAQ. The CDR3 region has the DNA TGTGCCAGCAGCTTAGATCCCCGAGTAAACAATCAGCCCCAGCATTTT. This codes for CASSLDPRVNNQPQHF.

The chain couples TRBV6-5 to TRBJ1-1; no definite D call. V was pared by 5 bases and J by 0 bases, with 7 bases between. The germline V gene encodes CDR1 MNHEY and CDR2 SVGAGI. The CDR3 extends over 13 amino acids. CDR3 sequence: CASSRTVNTEAFF. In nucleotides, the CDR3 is TGTGCCAGCAGTAGGACCGTGAACACTGAAGCTTTCTTT.

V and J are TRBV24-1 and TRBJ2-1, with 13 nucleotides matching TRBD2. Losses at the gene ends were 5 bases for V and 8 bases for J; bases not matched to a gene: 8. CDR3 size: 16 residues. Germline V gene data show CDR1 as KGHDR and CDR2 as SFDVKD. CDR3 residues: CATSVRTSGSVYEQFF. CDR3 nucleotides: TGTGCCACCAGTGTTCGGACTAGCGGGAGCGTCTATGAGCAGTTCTTC.

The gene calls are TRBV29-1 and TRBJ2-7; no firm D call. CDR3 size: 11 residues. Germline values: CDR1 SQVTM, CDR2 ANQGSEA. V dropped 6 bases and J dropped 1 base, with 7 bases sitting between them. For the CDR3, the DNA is TGCAGCGTAGGGTCTTCCTACGAGCAGTACTTC. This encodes CSVGSSYEQYF.

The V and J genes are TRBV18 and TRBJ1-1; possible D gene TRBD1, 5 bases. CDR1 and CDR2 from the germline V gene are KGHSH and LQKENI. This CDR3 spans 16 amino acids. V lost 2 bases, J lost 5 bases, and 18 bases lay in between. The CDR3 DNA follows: TGTGCCAGCTCACCAGATCCGCCTGGGGCCATAACTGAAGCTTTCTTT. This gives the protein CASSPDPPGAITEAFF.

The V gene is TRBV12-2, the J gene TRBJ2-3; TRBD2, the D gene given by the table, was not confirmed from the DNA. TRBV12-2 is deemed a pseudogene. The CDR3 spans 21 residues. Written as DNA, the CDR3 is TGTGCAAGTCGCTTAGGGCGCGATAGCAGCGGGACAAACTTCGTATCAGATACGCAGTATTTT. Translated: CASRLGRDSSGTNFVSDTQYF.

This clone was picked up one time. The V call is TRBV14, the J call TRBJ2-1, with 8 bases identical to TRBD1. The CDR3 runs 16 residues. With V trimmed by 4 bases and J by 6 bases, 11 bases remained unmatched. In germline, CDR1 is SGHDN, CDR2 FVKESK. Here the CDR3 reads CASSRQTGVRTNEQFF. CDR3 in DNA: TGTGCCAGCAGCCGCCAGACAGGGGTCAGGACCAATGAGCAGTTCTTC.

The CDR3 is CASRGASASSYEQYF. As DNA, the CDR3 is TGTGCCAGCAGAGGGGCTAGCGCGAGCTCCTACGAGCAGTACTTC. The V and J genes are TRBV27 and TRBJ2-7; perhaps TRBD2 as D (6 bases). The CDR3 length is 15 residues. The V gene's germline CDR1 is MNHEY and CDR2 SMNVEV (reference sequence). Between the trimmed V and J ends, which lost 6 bases and 0 bases, there was a span of 15 bases.

The CDR3 region has the DNA TGTGCCAGTCGCCCTAGCGGGAGCTCCTACAATGAGCAGTTCTTC. Translation: CASRPSGSSYNEQFF. V is TRBV7-9 and J is TRBJ2-1; TRBD2 agrees at 10 bases. Germline CDR1 and CDR2: SEHNR and FQNEAQ (reference sequence). V dropped 9 bases and J dropped 0; count of bases not matched to a gene: 5. The CDR3 totals 15 residues.

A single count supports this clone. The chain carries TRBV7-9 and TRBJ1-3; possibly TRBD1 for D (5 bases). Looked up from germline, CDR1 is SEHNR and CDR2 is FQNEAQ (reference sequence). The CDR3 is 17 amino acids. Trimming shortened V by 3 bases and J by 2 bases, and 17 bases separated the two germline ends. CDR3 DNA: TGTGCCAGCAGCTTTCTTATGGGGCGCATCACTGGAAACACCATATATTTT. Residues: CASSFLMGRITGNTIYF.

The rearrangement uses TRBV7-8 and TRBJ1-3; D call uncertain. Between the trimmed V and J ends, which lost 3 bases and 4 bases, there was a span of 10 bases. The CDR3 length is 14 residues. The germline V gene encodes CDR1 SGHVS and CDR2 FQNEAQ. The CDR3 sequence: CASSFREIGNTIYF. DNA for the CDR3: TGTGCCAGCAGCTTCCGGGAGATCGGAAACACCATATATTTT.

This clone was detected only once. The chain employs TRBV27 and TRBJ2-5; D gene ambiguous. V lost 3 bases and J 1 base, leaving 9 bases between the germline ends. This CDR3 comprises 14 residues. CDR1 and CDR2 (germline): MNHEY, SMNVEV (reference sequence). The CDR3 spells CASSFLARQETQYF. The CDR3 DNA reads TGTGCCAGCAGTTTTCTGGCACGCCAAGAGACCCAGTACTTC.

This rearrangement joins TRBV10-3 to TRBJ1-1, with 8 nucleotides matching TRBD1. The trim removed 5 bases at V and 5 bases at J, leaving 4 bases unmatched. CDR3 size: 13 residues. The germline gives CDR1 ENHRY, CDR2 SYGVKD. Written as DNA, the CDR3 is TGTGCCATCAGTCCAGGGGGCTGGACTGAAGCTTTCTTT. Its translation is CAISPGGWTEAFF.

CDR3 DNA: TGTGCCAGCAGCTTAGGTGCTGGCGGGCCGAGCACAGATACGCAGTATTTT. Translation: CASSLGAGGPSTDTQYF. The chain is built from TRBV11-2 and TRBJ2-3, with D perhaps TRBD2 (5 bases). Trimming cost V 1 base and J 0 bases, with 14 bases left between them. Per germline, CDR1 SGHAT and CDR2 FQNNGV. This CDR3 contains 17 residues. The whole variable domain, filled in from reference TRBV11-2 and TRBJ2-3, reads EAGVAQSPRYKIIEKRQSVAFWCNPISGHATLYWYQQILGQGPKLLIQFQNNGVVDDSQLPKDRFSAERLKGVDSTLKIQPAKLEDSAVYLCASSLGAGGPSTDTQYFGPGTRLTVL.

CDR3 amino acids: CASSSPGLAGADTQYF. As DNA, the CDR3 is TGTGCCAGTAGCTCACCCGGACTAGCGGGAGCAGATACGCAGTATTTT. This chain joins TRBV19 and TRBJ2-3, with 13 bases lining up with TRBD2. The germline gives CDR1 LNHDA, CDR2 SQIVND (reference sequence). With V trimmed by 6 bases and J by 4 bases, 7 bases remained unmatched. The CDR3 covers 16 residues. Together with reference TRBV19 and TRBJ2-3, the CDR3 gives the full variable domain: DGGITQSPKYLFRKEGQNVTLSCEQNLNHDAMYWYRQDPGQGLRLIYYSQIVNDFQKGDIAEGYSVSREKKESFPLTVTSAQKNPTAFYLCASSSPGLAGADTQYFGPGTRLTVL.

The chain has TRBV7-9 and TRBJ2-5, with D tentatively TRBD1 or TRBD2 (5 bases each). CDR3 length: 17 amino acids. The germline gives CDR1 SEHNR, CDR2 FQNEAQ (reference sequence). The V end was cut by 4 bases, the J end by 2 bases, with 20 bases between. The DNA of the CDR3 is TGTGCCAGCAGCTCGTCCCGGGGCCCGGACCTGCAAGAGACCCAGTACTTC. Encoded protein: CASSSSRGPDLQETQYF. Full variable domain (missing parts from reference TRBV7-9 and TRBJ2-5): DTGVSQNPRHKITKRGQNVTFRCDPISEHNRLYWYRQTLGQGPEFLTYFQNEAQLEKSRLLSDRFSAERPKGSFSTLEIQRTEQGDSAMYLCASSSSRGPDLQETQYFGPGTRLLVL.

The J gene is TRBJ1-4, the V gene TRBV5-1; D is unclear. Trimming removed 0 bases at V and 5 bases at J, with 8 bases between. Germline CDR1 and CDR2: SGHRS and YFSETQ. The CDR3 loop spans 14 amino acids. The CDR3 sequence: CASSLERTNEKLFF. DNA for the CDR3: TGCGCCAGCAGCTTGGAACGGACGAATGAAAAACTGTTTTTT.

The CDR3 nucleotides are TGTGCCAGCAGCTCGTCTAAGGGCCCTAGCTCCTATAATTCACCCCTCCACTTT. Protein product: CASSSSKGPSSYNSPLHF. The rearrangement links TRBV7-2 to TRBJ1-6; unclear D gene. The V gene's germline CDR1 is SGHTA and CDR2 FQGNSA. The CDR3 spans 18 residues. V lost 4 bases and J lost 0, with 16 bases in between. The full variable domain, with the rest looked up from reference TRBV7-2 and TRBJ1-6, is GAGVSQSPSNKVTEKGKDVELRCDPISGHTALYWYRQSLGQGLEFLIYFQGNSAPDKSGLPSDRFSAERTGGSVSTLTIQRTQQEDSAVYLCASSSSKGPSSYNSPLHFGNGTRLTVT.

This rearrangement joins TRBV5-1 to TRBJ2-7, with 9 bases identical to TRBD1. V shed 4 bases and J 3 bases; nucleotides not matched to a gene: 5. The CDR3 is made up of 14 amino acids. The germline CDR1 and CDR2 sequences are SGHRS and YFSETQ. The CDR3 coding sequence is TGCGCCAGCAGCACCTCGACAGGGGGCTACGAGCAGTACTTC. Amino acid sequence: CASSTSTGGYEQYF.

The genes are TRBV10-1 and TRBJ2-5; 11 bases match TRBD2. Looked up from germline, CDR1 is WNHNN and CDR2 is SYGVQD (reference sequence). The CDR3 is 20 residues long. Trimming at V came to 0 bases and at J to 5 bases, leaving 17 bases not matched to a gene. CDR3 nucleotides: TGCGCCAGCAGTGAGTCGACGAGTAGCGGGAGGGCCCTCGCCAGGGAGACCCAGTACTTC. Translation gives CASSESTSSGRALARETQYF.

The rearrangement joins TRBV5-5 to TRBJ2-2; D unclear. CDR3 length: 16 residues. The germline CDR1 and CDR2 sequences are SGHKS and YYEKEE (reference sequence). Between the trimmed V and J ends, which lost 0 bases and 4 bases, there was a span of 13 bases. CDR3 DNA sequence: TGTGCCAGCAGCTTGGCCAGAATCTTATTCACCGGGGAGCTGTTTTTT. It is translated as CASSLARILFTGELFF.

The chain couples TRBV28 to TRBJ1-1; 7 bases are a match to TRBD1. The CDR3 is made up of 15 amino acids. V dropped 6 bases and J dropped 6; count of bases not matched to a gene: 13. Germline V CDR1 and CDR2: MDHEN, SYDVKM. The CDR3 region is CASRSGDRESAEAFF. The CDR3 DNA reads TGTGCCAGCAGGTCGGGCGACAGGGAGTCGGCTGAAGCTTTCTTT.

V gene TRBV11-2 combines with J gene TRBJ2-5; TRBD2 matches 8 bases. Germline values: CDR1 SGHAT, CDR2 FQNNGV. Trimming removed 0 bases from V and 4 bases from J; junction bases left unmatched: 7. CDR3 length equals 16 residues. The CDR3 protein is CASSLDGAGVRETQYF. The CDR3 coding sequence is TGTGCCAGCAGCTTAGATGGAGCGGGAGTACGAGAGACCCAGTACTTC.

The CDR3 sequence: CASRPVSGELFF. The CDR3 DNA is TGTGCCAGTAGACCGGTCAGCGGGGAGCTGTTTTTT. The chain combines TRBV6-5 with TRBJ2-2; unclear D gene. V gave up 9 bases and J gave up 7 bases, with 12 bases separating them. Germline CDR1 and CDR2: MNHEY and SVGAGI. This CDR3 is built from 12 residues.

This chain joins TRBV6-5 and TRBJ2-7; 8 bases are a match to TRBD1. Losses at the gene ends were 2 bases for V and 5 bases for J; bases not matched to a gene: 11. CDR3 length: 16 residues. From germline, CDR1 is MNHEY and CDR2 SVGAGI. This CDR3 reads CASSYPGDRGAHEQYF. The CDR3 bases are TGTGCCAGCAGTTACCCTGGAGACAGGGGTGCCCACGAGCAGTACTTC.